The source of this T cell receptor beta chain is a study of cytomegalovirus exposure and HLA in healthy donors. Across the study: The use of the same platform for the 95 to 150 validation repertoires and the approximately 690 first-cohort repertoires was reported by a later analysis. The study, taken as a whole, reports: Within the 100 to 150 validation repertoires, first-cohort TCR clusters tended to co-occur, according to a later analysis.

Concerning this clone: Its matching antigen is unknown.

Produced via immunoSEQ multiplex PCR; TCRdb's table is partial and in-frame only. The sample yields around 160,000 clones, almost 85% seen once. The V end lost 6 bases, the J end lost 0 bases, and 12 bases lay between the germline ends. CDR3 length: 15 amino acids. CDR1 is ENHRY and CDR2 is SYGVKD in the germline V gene. Sequenced: PBMCs. This chain joins TRBV10-3 and TRBJ2-1; tentative D call: TRBD1 (6 bases). The receptor was derived from a man aged 25-40 years in good health and CMV-seropositive. The CDR3 spells CAIRSTGYSYNEQFF. Written as DNA, the CDR3 is TGTGCCATCAGAAGCACAGGGTACTCCTACAATGAGCAGTTCTTC.